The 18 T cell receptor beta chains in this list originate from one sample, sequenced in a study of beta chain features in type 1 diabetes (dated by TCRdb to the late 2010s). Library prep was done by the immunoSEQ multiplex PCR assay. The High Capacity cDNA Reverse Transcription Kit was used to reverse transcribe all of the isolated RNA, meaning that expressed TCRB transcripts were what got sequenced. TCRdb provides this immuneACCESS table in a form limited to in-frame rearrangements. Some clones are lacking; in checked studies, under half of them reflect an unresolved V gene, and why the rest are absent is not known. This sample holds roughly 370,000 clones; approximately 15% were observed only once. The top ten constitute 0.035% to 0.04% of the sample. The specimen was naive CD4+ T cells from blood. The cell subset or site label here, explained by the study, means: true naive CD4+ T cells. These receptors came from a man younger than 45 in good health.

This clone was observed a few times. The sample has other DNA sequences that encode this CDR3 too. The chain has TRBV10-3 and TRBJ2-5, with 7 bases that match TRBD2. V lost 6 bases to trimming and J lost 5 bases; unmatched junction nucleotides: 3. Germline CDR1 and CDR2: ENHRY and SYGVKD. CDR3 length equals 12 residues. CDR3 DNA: TGTGCCATCAGCGGGGGAGGGGAGACCCAGTACTTC. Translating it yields CAISGGGETQYF.

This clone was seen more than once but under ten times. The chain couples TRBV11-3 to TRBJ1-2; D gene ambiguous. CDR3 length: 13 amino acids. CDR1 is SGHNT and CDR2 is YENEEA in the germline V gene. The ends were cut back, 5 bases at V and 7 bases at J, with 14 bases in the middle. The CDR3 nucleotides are TGTGCCAGCAGCCCGAAACTTGGAGTTGGCTACACCTTC. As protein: CASSPKLGVGYTF.

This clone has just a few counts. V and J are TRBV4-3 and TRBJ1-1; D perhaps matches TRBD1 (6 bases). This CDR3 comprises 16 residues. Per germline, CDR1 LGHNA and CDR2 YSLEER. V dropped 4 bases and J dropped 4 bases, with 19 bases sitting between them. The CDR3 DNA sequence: TGCGCCAGCAGCCTTCAATCAGGGGACCGGGGCACTGAAGCTTTCTTT. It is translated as CASSLQSGDRGTEAFF.

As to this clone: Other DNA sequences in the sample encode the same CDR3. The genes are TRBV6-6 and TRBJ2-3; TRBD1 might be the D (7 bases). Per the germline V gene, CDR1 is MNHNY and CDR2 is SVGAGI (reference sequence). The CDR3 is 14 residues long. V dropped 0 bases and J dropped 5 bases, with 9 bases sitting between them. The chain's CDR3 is CASSYSQGGDTQYF. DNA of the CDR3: TGTGCCAGCAGTTACTCCCAGGGGGGAGATACGCAGTATTTT.

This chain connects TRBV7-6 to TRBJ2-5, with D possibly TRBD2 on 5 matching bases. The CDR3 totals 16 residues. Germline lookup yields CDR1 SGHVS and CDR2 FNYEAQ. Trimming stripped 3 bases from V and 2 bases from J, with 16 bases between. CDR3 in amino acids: CASSFFAGKAQETQYF. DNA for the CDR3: TGTGCCAGCAGCTTCTTTGCGGGCAAGGCACAAGAGACCCAGTACTTC.

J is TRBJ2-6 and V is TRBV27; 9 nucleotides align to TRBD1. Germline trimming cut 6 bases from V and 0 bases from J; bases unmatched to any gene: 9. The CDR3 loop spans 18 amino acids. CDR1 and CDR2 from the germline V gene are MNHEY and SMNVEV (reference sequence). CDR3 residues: CASRDTGTGLSGANVLTF. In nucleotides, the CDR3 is TGTGCCAGCAGAGACACCGGGACAGGGCTCTCTGGGGCCAACGTCCTGACTTTC.

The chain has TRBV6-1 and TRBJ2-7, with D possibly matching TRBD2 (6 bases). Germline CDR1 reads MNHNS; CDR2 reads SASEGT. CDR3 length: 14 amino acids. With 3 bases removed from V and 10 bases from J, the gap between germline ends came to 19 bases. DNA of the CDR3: TGTGCCAGCAGTGAGACAACAGGACTACGAAAACAGTACGTC. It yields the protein CASSETTGLRKQYV.

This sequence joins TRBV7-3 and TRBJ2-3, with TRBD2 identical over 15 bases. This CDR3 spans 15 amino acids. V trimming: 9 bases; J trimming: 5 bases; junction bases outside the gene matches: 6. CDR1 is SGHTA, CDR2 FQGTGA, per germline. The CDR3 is CASGTSGRFRDTQYF. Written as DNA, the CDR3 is TGTGCCAGTGGGACTAGCGGGAGGTTTCGAGATACGCAGTATTTT.

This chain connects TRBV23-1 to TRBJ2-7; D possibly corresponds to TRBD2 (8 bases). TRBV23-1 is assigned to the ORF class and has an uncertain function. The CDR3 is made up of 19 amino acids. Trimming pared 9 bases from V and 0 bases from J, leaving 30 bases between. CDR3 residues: CASKPTRQGLAGSSYEQYV. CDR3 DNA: TGCGCCAGTAAGCCCACTAGACAGGGTCTAGCGGGCAGCTCCTACGAGCAGTACGTC.

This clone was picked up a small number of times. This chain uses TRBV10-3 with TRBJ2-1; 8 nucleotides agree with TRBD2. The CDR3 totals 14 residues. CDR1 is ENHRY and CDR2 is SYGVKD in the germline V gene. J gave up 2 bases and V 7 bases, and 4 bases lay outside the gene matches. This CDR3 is CAINSGITYNEQFF. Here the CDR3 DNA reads TGTGCCATCAATAGCGGGATTACCTACAATGAGCAGTTCTTC.

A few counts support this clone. The CDR3 bases are TGTGCCTGGAGAACACCGCATTTCGCCTACAATGAGCAGTTCTTC. Its protein is CAWRTPHFAYNEQFF. This chain joins TRBV30 and TRBJ2-1; unclear D gene. V lost 3 bases and J lost 2, with 14 bases in between. Germline assignment: CDR1 GTSNPN and CDR2 SVGIG (reference sequence). There are 15 residues in the CDR3.

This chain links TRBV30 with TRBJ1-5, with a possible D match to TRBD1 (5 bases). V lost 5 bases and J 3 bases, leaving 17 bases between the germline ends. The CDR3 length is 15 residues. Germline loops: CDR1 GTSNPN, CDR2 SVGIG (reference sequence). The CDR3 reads CAWSEVGLNNQPQHF. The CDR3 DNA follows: TGTGCCTGGTCTGAGGTGGGGCTGAACAATCAGCCCCAGCATTTT.

The CDR3 sequence is CASSLSGNNSPLHF. DNA of the CDR3: TGTGCCAGCAGCTTGTCAGGGAATAATTCACCCCTCCACTTT. The V gene is TRBV7-2, the J gene TRBJ1-6; weak D call: TRBD1 (5 bases). CDR1 is SGHTA, CDR2 FQGNSA, per germline. This CDR3 has 14 amino acids. V dropped 3 bases and J dropped 5 bases, with 8 bases sitting between them. The complete variable domain, with remaining parts taken from reference TRBV7-2 and TRBJ1-6, reads GAGVSQSPSNKVTEKGKDVELRCDPISGHTALYWYRQSLGQGLEFLIYFQGNSAPDKSGLPSDRFSAERTGGSVSTLTIQRTQQEDSAVYLCASSLSGNNSPLHFGNGTRLTVT.

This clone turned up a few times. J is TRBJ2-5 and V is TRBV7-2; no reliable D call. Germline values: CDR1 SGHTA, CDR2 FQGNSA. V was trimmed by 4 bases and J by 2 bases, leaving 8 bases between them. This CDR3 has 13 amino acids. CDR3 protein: CASSSRRQETQYF. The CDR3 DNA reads TGTGCCAGCAGCTCCAGGCGGCAAGAGACCCAGTACTTC.

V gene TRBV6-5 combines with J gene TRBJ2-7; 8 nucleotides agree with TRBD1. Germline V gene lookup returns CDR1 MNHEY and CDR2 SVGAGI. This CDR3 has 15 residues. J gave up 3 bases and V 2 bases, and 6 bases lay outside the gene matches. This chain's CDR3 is CASSYRGTGNYEQYF. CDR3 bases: TGTGCCAGCAGTTACAGGGGGACAGGAAACTACGAGCAGTACTTC.

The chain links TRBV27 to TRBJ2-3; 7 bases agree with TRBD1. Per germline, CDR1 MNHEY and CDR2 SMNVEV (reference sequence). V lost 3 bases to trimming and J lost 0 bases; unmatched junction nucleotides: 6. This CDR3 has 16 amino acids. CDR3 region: CASSFKGARSTDTQYF. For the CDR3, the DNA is TGTGCCAGCAGTTTCAAGGGGGCTAGGAGCACAGATACGCAGTATTTT.

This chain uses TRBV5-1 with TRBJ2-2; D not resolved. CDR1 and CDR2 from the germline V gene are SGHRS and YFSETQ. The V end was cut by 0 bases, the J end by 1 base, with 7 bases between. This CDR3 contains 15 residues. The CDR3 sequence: CASSLEYKNTGELFF. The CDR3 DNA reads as TGCGCCAGCAGCTTGGAGTACAAGAACACCGGGGAGCTGTTTTTT.

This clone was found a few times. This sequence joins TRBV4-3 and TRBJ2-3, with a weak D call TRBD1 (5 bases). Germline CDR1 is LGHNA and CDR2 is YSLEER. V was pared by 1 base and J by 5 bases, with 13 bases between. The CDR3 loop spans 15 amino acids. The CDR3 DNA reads TGCGCCAGCAGCCAAGCCCAGGGAAGGGTAGATACGCAGTATTTT. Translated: CASSQAQGRVDTQYF.